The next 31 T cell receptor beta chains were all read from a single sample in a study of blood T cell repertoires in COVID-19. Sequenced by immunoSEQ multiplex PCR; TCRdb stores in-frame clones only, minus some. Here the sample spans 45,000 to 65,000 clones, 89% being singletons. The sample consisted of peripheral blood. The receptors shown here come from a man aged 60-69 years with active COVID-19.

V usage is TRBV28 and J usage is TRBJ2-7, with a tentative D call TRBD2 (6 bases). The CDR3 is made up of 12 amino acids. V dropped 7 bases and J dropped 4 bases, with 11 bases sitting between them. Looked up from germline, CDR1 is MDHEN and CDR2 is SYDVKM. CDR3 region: CASKGLNYEQYF. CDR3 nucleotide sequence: TGTGCCAGCAAGGGACTTAATTACGAGCAGTACTTC.

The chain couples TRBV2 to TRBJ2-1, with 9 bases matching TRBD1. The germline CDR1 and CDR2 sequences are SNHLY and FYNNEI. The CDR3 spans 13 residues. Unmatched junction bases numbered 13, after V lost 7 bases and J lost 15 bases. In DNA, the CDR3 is TGTGCCAGCATTAGATTGGGGGGACAGGGATTGTTCTTC. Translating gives CASIRLGGQGLFF.

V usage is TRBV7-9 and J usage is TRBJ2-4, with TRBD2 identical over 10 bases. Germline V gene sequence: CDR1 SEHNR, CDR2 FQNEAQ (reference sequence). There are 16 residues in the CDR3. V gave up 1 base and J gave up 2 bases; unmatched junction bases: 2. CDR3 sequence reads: CASSLVLAGSKNIQYF. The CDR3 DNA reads TGTGCCAGCAGCTTAGTACTAGCGGGGTCCAAAAACATTCAGTACTTC.

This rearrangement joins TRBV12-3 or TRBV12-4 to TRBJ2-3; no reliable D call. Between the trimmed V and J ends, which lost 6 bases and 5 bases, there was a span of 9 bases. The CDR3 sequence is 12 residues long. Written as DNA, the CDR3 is TGTGCCAGCAGCCCTGCGAAAGATACGCAGTATTTT. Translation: CASSPAKDTQYF.

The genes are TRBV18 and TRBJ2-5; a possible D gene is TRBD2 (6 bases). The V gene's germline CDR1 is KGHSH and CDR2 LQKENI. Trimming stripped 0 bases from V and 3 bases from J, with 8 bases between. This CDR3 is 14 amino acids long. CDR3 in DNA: TGTGCCAGCTCACCACCGGGACTCAAAGAGACCCAGTACTTC. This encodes CASSPPGLKETQYF.

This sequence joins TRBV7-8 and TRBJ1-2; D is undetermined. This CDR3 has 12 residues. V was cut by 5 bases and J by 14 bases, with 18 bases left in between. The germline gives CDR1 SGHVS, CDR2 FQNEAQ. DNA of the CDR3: TGTGCCAGCAGCACCGCGTCAGGTTCTGCTACCTTC. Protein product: CASSTASGSATF. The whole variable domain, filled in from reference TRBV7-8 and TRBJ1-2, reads GAGVSQSPRYKVAKRGQDVALRCDPISGHVSLFWYQQALGQGPEFLTYFQNEAQLDKSGLPSDRFFAERPEGSVSTLKIQRTQQEDSAVYLCASSTASGSATFGSGTRLTVV.

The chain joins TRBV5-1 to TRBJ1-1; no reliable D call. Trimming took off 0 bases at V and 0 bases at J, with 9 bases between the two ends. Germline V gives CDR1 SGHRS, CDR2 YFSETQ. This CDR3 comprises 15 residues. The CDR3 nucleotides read TGCGCCAGCAGCTTGGGAGAGGGCATGAACACTGAAGCTTTCTTT. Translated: CASSLGEGMNTEAFF. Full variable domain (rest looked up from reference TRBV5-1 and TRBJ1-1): KAGVTQTPRYLIKTRGQQVTLSCSPISGHRSVSWYQQTPGQGLQFLFEYFSETQRNKGNFPGRFSGRQFSNSRSEMNVSTLELGDSALYLCASSLGEGMNTEAFFGQGTRLTVV.

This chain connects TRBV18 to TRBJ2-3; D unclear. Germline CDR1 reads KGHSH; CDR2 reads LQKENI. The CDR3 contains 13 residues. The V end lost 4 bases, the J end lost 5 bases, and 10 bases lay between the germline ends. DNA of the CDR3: TGTGCCAGCTCACTAACGAGACTAGATACGCAGTATTTT. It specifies CASSLTRLDTQYF.

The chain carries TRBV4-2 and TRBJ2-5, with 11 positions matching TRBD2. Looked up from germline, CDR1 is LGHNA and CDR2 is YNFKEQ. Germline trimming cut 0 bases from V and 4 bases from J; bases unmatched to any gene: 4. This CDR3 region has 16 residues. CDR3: CASSQELAGVGETQYF. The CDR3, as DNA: TGTGCCAGCAGCCAAGAACTAGCGGGAGTAGGAGAGACCCAGTACTTC.

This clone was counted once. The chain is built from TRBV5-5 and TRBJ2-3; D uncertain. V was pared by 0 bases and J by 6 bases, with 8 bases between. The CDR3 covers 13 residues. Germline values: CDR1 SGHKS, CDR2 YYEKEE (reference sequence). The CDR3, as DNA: TGTGCCAGCAGCTTGGGTAGTTCGGATACGCAGTATTTT. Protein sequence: CASSLGSSDTQYF.

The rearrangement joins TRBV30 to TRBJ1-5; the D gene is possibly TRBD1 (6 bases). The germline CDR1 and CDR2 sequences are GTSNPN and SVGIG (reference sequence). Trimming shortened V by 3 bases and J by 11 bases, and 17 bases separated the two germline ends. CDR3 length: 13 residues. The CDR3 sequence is CAWSQGFDGSQHF. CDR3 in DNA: TGTGCCTGGAGCCAGGGGTTCGACGGGTCCCAGCATTTT.

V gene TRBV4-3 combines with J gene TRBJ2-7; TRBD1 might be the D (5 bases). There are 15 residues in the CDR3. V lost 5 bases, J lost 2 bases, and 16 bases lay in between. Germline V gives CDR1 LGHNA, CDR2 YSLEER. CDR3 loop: CASSERGDMPYEQYF. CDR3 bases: TGCGCCAGCAGCGAAAGGGGCGACATGCCCTACGAGCAGTACTTC.

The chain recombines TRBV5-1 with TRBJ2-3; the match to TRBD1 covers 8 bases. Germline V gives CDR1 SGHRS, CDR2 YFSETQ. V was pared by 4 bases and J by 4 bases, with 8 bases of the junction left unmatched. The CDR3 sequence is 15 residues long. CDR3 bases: TGCGCCAGCAGCGAAGGGGGGACAGGTTCAGATACGCAGTATTTT. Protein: CASSEGGTGSDTQYF.

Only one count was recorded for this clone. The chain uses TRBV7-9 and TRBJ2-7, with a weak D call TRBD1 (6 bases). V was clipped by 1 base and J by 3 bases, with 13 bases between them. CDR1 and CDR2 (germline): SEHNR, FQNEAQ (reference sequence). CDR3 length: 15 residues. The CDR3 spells CASSLGGTPIYEQYF. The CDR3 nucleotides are TGTGCCAGCAGCTTAGGAGGGACACCAATCTACGAGCAGTACTTC.

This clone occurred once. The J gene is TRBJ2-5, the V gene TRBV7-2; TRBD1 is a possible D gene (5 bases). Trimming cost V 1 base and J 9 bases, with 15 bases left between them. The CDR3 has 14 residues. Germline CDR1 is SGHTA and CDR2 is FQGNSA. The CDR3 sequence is CASSLGMGPVPQYF. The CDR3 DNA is TGTGCCAGCAGCTTAGGTATGGGGCCCGTACCCCAGTACTTC.

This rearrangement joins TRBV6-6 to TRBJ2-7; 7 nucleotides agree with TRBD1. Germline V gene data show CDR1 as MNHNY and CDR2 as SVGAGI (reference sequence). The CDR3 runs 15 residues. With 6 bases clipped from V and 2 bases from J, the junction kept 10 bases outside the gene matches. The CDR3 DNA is TGTGCCAGCAGCAGTGGGACAGTGGGTACCTACGAGCAGTACTTC. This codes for CASSSGTVGTYEQYF.

For the CDR3, the DNA is TGTGCCAGCAGCGCCCAAGGGACTAGTAAACACAATGAGCAGTTCTTC. This translates into CASSAQGTSKHNEQFF. The V gene is TRBV7-3, the J gene TRBJ2-1, with TRBD2 identical over 8 bases. The CDR3 consists of 16 residues. Germline V gene data show CDR1 as SGHTA and CDR2 as FQGTGA. Trimming cost V 5 bases and J 5 bases; bases outside gene matches: 11.

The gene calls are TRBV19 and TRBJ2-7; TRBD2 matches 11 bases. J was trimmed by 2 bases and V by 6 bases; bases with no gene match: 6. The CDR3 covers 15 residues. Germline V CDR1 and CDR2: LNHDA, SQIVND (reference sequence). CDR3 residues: CASSQGLAETYEQYF. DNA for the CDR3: TGTGCCAGTAGCCAGGGACTAGCGGAGACCTACGAGCAGTACTTC.

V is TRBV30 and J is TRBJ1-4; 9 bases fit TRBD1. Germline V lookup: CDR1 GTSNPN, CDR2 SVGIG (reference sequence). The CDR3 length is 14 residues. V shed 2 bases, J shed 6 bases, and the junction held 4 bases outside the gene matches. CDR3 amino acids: CAWSRTGVDEKLFF. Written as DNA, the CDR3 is TGTGCCTGGAGTCGGACAGGGGTAGATGAAAAACTGTTTTTT.

The CDR3 is CASSLFTPGPDRSYEQYF. The CDR3 nucleotides read TGCGCCAGCAGCTTGTTTACGCCAGGCCCCGATCGCTCCTACGAGCAGTACTTC. The chain has TRBV5-1 and TRBJ2-7, with no clear D. The ends were cut back, 1 base at V and 0 bases at J, with 20 bases in the middle. Germline V gene lookup returns CDR1 SGHRS and CDR2 YFSETQ. The CDR3 extends over 18 amino acids.

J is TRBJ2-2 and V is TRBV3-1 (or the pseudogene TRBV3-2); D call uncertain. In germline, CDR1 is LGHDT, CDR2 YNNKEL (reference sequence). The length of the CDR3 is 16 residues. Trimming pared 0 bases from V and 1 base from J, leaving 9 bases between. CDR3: CASSQDWAWNTGELFF. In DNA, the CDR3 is TGTGCCAGCAGCCAAGATTGGGCTTGGAACACCGGGGAGCTGTTTTTT.

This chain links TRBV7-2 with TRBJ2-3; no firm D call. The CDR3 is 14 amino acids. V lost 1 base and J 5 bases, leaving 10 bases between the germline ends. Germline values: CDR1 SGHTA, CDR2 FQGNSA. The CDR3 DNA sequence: TGTGCCAGCAGCTTAGTTCAACGGGTAGATACGCAGTATTTT. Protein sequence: CASSLVQRVDTQYF.

This CDR3 reads CASSWGGFTDTQYF. CDR3 coding DNA: TGTGCCAGCAGCTGGGGCGGATTCACAGATACGCAGTATTTT. The V gene is TRBV7-6, the J gene TRBJ2-3; the D gene is possibly TRBD1 (5 bases). V dropped 4 bases and J dropped 2 bases, with 10 bases sitting between them. CDR3 size: 14 residues. The germline gives CDR1 SGHVS, CDR2 FNYEAQ.

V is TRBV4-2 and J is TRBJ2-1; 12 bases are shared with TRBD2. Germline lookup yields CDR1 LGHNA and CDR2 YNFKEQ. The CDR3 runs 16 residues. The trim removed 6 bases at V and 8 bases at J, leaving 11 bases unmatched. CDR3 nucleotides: TGTGCCAGCAGTCAAAGTATAACTAGCGGGAGGTATGAGCAGTTCTTC. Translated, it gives CASSQSITSGRYEQFF.

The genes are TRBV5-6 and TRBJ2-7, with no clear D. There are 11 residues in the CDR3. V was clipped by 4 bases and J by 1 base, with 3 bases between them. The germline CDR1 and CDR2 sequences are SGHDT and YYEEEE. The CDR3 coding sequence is TGTGCCAGCAGCATATCCTACGAGCAGTACTTC. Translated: CASSISYEQYF.

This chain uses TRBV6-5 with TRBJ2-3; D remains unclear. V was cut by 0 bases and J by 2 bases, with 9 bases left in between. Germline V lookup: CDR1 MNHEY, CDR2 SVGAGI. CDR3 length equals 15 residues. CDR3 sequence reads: CASSYSQRPTDTQYF. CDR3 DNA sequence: TGTGCCAGCAGTTACTCCCAGCGCCCCACAGATACGCAGTATTTT.

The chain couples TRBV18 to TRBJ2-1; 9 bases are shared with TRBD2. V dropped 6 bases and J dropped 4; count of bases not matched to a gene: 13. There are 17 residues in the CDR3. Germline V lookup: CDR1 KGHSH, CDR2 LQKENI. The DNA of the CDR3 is TGTGCCAGCTCCCCCGCCCCCTCTAGCGGGAAATACAATGAGCAGTTCTTC. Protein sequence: CASSPAPSSGKYNEQFF.

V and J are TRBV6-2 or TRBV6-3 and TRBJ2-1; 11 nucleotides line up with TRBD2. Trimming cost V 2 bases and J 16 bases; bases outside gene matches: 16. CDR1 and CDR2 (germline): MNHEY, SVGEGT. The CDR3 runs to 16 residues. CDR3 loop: CASSYRQAVTSGMDFF. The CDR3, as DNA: TGTGCCAGCAGTTACCGTCAGGCCGTGACTAGCGGGATGGATTTCTTC.

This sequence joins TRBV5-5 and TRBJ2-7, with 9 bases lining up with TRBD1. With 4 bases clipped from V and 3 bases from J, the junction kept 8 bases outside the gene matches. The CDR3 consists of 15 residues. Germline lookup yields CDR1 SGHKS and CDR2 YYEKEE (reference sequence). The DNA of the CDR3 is TGTGCCAGCAGCAGAACCGGGACAGGGATCTACGAGCAGTACTTC. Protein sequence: CASSRTGTGIYEQYF.

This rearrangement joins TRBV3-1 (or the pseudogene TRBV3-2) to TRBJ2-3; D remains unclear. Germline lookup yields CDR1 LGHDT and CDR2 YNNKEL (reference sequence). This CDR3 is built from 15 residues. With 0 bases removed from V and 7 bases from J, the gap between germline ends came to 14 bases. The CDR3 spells CASSQENSIRHTQYF. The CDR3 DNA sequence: TGTGCCAGCAGCCAAGAGAACTCGATCAGGCATACGCAGTATTTT.

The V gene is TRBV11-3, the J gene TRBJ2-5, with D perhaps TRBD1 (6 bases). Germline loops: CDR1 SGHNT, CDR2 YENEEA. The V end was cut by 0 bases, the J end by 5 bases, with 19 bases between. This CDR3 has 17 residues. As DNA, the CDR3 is TGTGCCAGCAGCTTAGAGAACAGGGATCCCCGGTTGGAGACCCAGTACTTC. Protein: CASSLENRDPRLETQYF.